The 28 T cell receptor beta chains listed next were all sequenced from one sample in a study of beta chain features in type 1 diabetes (dated by TCRdb to 2016 to 2019). The research as a whole found: A moderate but significant shortening of TCRB CDR3 length was observed in type 1 diabetes patients in all four CD4+ subsets.

What these receptors recognize is not known. Library generation was performed with the immunoSEQ multiplex PCR assay. The entire amount of isolated RNA was reverse transcribed using the High Capacity cDNA Reverse Transcription Kit, so the sequenced TCRB transcripts were expressed ones. TCRdb limited this immuneACCESS table to in-frame rearrangements with V and J called. A share of clones is missing; checked studies link under half to unresolved V genes, and the rest is unexplained. The sample table lists around 40,000 clones, roughly 70% of them with a count of one. 2% to 2.5% of the sample belongs to the ten largest clones. Sample: Tregs from blood. The cell subset or site label, read with the paper, signifies: regulatory CD4+ T cells. All receptors derive from a young woman with type 1 diabetes.

The gene calls are TRBV7-3 and TRBJ2-1; 7 bases are a match to TRBD2. Trimming at V came to 1 base and at J to 7 bases, leaving 10 bases not matched to a gene. CDR1 and CDR2 (germline): SGHTA, FQGTGA. The CDR3 runs to 16 residues. Here the CDR3 DNA reads TGTGCCAGCAGCTTAAACCCGCGGGAGAGTGGGAATGAGCAGTTCTTC. It codes for CASSLNPRESGNEQFF. The full variable domain, its missing parts supplied by reference TRBV7-3 and TRBJ2-1, is GAGVSQTPSNKVTEKGKYVELRCDPISGHTALYWYRQSLGQGPEFLIYFQGTGAADDSGLPNDRFFAVRPEGSVSTLKIQRTERGDSAVYLCASSLNPRESGNEQFFGPGTRLTVL.

The chain links TRBV6-5 to TRBJ2-6; D is unresolved. V shed 6 bases and J shed 0 bases, with 6 bases lying between them. The germline gives CDR1 MNHEY, CDR2 SVGAGI. The CDR3 runs to 14 residues. The CDR3 sequence is CASSEISGANVLTF. In DNA, the CDR3 is TGTGCCAGCAGCGAGATCTCTGGGGCCAACGTCCTGACTTTC.

This clone has more than one count but fewer than ten. The rearrangement uses TRBV7-6 and TRBJ2-1; 9 bases line up with TRBD2. CDR1 and CDR2 (germline): SGHVS, FNYEAQ. The CDR3 spans 16 residues. V dropped 1 base and J dropped 4; count of bases not matched to a gene: 5. CDR3 sequence: CASSLGREGTYNEQFF. The CDR3 coding sequence is TGTGCCAGCAGCTTAGGGCGGGAGGGAACGTACAATGAGCAGTTCTTC. The variable domain in full, with the rest retrieved from reference TRBV7-6 and TRBJ2-1, is GAGVSQSPRYKVTKRGQDVALRCDPISGHVSLYWYRQALGQGPEFLTYFNYEAQQDKSGLPNDRFSAERPEGSISTLTIQRTEQRDSAMYRCASSLGREGTYNEQFFGPGTRLTVL.

This chain uses TRBV5-8 with TRBJ2-3; no clear D. There are 12 residues in the CDR3. Germline V gives CDR1 SGHTS, CDR2 YDEGEE. V lost 1 base, J lost 8 bases, and 8 bases lay in between. The CDR3 DNA is TGTGCCAGCAGCTTGACGGGTGGTACGCAGTATTTT. It codes for CASSLTGGTQYF.

The CDR3 loop is CSVVGGVWYEQYF. The CDR3 nucleotides are TGCAGCGTTGTAGGGGGCGTTTGGTACGAGCAGTACTTC. V is TRBV29-1 and J is TRBJ2-7; TRBD1 agrees at 7 bases. V trimming: 4 bases; J trimming: 4 bases; junction bases outside the gene matches: 7. Germline loops: CDR1 SQVTM, CDR2 ANQGSEA. This CDR3 has 13 amino acids.

The rearrangement joins TRBV19 to TRBJ2-7, with 9 bases matching TRBD1. Per the germline V gene, CDR1 is LNHDA and CDR2 is SQIVND (reference sequence). V trimming: 8 bases; J trimming: 2 bases; junction bases outside the gene matches: 10. The CDR3 sequence is 15 residues long. The CDR3 region has the DNA TGTGCCAGTCGACTGGGACAGGGATTAACCTACGAGCAGTACTTC. Translating gives CASRLGQGLTYEQYF.

The V gene is TRBV27, the J gene TRBJ2-3; TRBD2 is a possible D gene (7 bases). The V gene lost 3 bases and the J gene lost 5 bases, with 12 bases spanning the gap. The length of the CDR3 is 14 residues. Germline assignment: CDR1 MNHEY and CDR2 SMNVEV (reference sequence). CDR3 loop: CASSFGGRLDTQYF. CDR3 DNA: TGTGCCAGCAGTTTCGGGGGGCGCTTAGATACGCAGTATTTT.

This clone is a singleton in its sample. The genes are TRBV5-1 and TRBJ1-5; D gene unclear. Germline V CDR1 and CDR2: SGHRS, YFSETQ. The V and J ends lost 0 bases and 5 bases respectively, with 6 bases between them. The CDR3 covers 13 residues. The DNA of the CDR3 is TGCGCCAGCAGCTTGGGAGCGGATCAGCCCCAGCATTTT. Translated, it gives CASSLGADQPQHF.

This clone came up a few times. This chain connects TRBV6-6 to TRBJ1-5, with 7 bases fitting TRBD1. The trim removed 6 bases at V and 2 bases at J, leaving 7 bases unmatched. CDR3 size: 15 residues. Germline V gives CDR1 MNHNY, CDR2 SVGAGI (reference sequence). The CDR3 loop is CASRPTGRGNQPQHF. CDR3 nucleotide sequence: TGTGCCAGCAGACCGACAGGGCGAGGCAATCAGCCCCAGCATTTT.

V usage is TRBV5-1 and J usage is TRBJ1-1; D is ambiguous. The CDR3 is 14 residues long. The V and J ends lost 2 bases and 3 bases respectively, with 11 bases between them. Germline lookup yields CDR1 SGHRS and CDR2 YFSETQ. CDR3 protein: CASSFTPGYTEAFF. The CDR3 DNA is TGCGCCAGCAGCTTCACCCCAGGTTACACTGAAGCTTTCTTT.

The V call is TRBV4-1, the J call TRBJ2-7; tentatively, D is TRBD1 (5 bases). V gave up 0 bases and J gave up 0 bases, with 9 bases separating them. Germline CDR1 reads MGHRA; CDR2 reads YSYEKL. The CDR3 contains 15 residues. This CDR3 is CASSQDRGPSYEQYF. The CDR3 DNA sequence: TGCGCCAGCAGCCAAGATAGGGGCCCCTCCTACGAGCAGTACTTC.

The V and J genes are TRBV30 and TRBJ2-2, with D perhaps matching TRBD1 (5 bases). The germline V and J ends were trimmed by 3 bases and 2 bases, with 10 bases remaining between them. The germline CDR1 and CDR2 sequences are GTSNPN and SVGIG (reference sequence). The CDR3 length is 14 residues. DNA of the CDR3: TGTGCCTGGAGCCCAGGGCCTAACACCGGGGAGCTGTTTTTT. The encoded protein is CAWSPGPNTGELFF.

This clone occurred a few times. This chain connects TRBV7-9 to TRBJ2-7, with a weak D call TRBD2 (5 bases). Germline loops: CDR1 SEHNR, CDR2 FQNEAQ (reference sequence). V was cut by 2 bases and J by 3 bases, with 17 bases left in between. The CDR3 covers 16 residues. The CDR3 is CASSLSPAGVNYEQYF. Written as DNA, the CDR3 is TGTGCCAGCAGCTTAAGTCCCGCCGGGGTCAACTACGAGCAGTACTTC.

The CDR3 sequence: CASSQGGDSPLHF. The CDR3 nucleotides read TGCGCCAGCAGCCAAGGGGGGGATTCACCCCTCCACTTT. The chain joins TRBV4-3 to TRBJ1-6, with a weak D call TRBD1 (5 bases). Between the trimmed V and J ends, which lost 1 base and 8 bases, there was a span of 6 bases. The germline CDR1 and CDR2 sequences are LGHNA and YSLEER. The CDR3 loop spans 13 amino acids.

This clone is a singleton in its sample. The V call is TRBV30, the J call TRBJ2-5; 11 nucleotides line up with TRBD2. Per the germline V gene, CDR1 is GTSNPN and CDR2 is SVGIG (reference sequence). Trimming removed 3 bases from V and 1 base from J; junction bases left unmatched: 4. This CDR3 contains 15 residues. The CDR3 spells CAWSEGTSGQETQYF. The CDR3 coding sequence is TGTGCCTGGAGCGAAGGGACTAGCGGCCAAGAGACCCAGTACTTC. Combining the CDR3 with reference TRBV30 and TRBJ2-5 gives the whole variable domain SQTIHQWPATLVQPVGSPLSLECTVEGTSNPNLYWYRQAAGRGLQLLFYSVGIGQISSEVPQNLSASRPQDRQFILSSKKLLLSDSGFYLCAWSEGTSGQETQYFGPGTRLLVL.

This clone has just one count. J is TRBJ2-5 and V is TRBV7-2; 10 nucleotides align to TRBD2. The germline CDR1 and CDR2 sequences are SGHTA and FQGNSA. V dropped 6 bases and J dropped 5; count of bases not matched to a gene: 9. CDR3 length equals 15 residues. Written as DNA, the CDR3 is TGTGCCAGCAGAATGGCTAGCGGGAGTTGGGAGACCCAGTACTTC. This sequence encodes CASRMASGSWETQYF.

The chain carries TRBV4-1 and TRBJ2-7; 8 bases align to TRBD2. Germline CDR1 MGHRA, CDR2 YSYEKL. This CDR3 is built from 16 residues. Trimming cost V 1 base and J 0 bases; bases outside gene matches: 5. CDR3 amino acids: CASSQGLAQSSYEQYF. The DNA of the CDR3 is TGCGCCAGCAGCCAAGGACTAGCGCAGAGCTCCTACGAGCAGTACTTC.

The gene calls are TRBV5-1 and TRBJ2-3; D is ambiguous. The germline V gene has CDR1 SGHRS and CDR2 YFSETQ. The CDR3 is 16 amino acids. V shed 4 bases and J shed 0 bases, with 15 bases lying between them. CDR3 sequence (DNA): TGCGCCAGCAGCCCCGGCCCGGTCGGGAGCACAGATACGCAGTATTTT. Translating gives CASSPGPVGSTDTQYF. Using reference TRBV5-1 and TRBJ2-3 for the parts outside the CDR3, the full variable domain is KAGVTQTPRYLIKTRGQQVTLSCSPISGHRSVSWYQQTPGQGLQFLFEYFSETQRNKGNFPGRFSGRQFSNSRSEMNVSTLELGDSALYLCASSPGPVGSTDTQYFGPGTRLTVL.

This clone was counted a few times. The CDR3 here is CASSPYRLALNEQFF. CDR3 DNA: TGTGCCAGCAGCCCATATCGGTTAGCGCTCAATGAGCAGTTCTTC. V gene TRBV5-4 combines with J gene TRBJ2-1; D possibly corresponds to TRBD2 (5 bases). Between the trimmed V and J ends, which lost 4 bases and 6 bases, there was a span of 17 bases. The germline V gene encodes CDR1 SGHNT and CDR2 YYREEE (reference sequence). This CDR3 contains 15 residues.

CDR3 region: CASSVDREYGYTF. The DNA of the CDR3 is TGTGCCAGCAGTGTGGACAGAGAGTATGGCTACACCTTC. The chain joins TRBV6-1 to TRBJ1-2, with a tentative D call TRBD1 (6 bases). V dropped 4 bases and J dropped 5 bases, with 11 bases sitting between them. The CDR3 consists of 13 residues. Per germline, CDR1 MNHNS and CDR2 SASEGT.

CDR3 in amino acids: CASSSVGPDSTEQYF. DNA for the CDR3: TGTGCCAGCAGCTCCGTAGGCCCTGACAGTACCGAGCAGTACTTC. The rearrangement joins TRBV7-9 to TRBJ2-7, with D possibly matching TRBD1 (5 bases). The length of the CDR3 is 15 residues. The germline V gene encodes CDR1 SEHNR and CDR2 FQNEAQ (reference sequence). With 4 bases removed from V and 6 bases from J, the gap between germline ends came to 19 bases.

The CDR3 region has the DNA TGTGCCAGCAGCTTAGGCGCAGGGATAAGTAATTCACCCCTCCACTTT. It specifies CASSLGAGISNSPLHF. This sequence joins TRBV7-2 and TRBJ1-6; a possible D gene is TRBD1 (5 bases). Trimming removed 1 base from V and 6 bases from J, with 13 bases in between. The CDR3 extends over 16 amino acids. Germline V CDR1 and CDR2: SGHTA, FQGNSA.

This clone was observed a few times. The rearrangement uses TRBV10-3 and TRBJ2-5; TRBD1 matches 7 bases. The assigned J gene may be wrong: the sequence end matches TRBJ2-7 better. From germline, CDR1 is ENHRY and CDR2 SYGVKD. The CDR3 contains 12 residues. CDR3 sequence: CAISEKGAEQYF. As DNA, the CDR3 is TGTGCCATCAGTGAAAAGGGGGCCGAGCAGTACTTC.

CDR3 in DNA: TGCAGCGTTGAAGATCTTAAGGGAGGGCAGTACTTC. Residues: CSVEDLKGGQYF. This chain links TRBV29-1 with TRBJ2-7; tentatively, D is TRBD2 (6 bases). This CDR3 spans 12 amino acids. In germline, CDR1 is SQVTM, CDR2 ANQGSEA. Trimming pared 0 bases from V and 9 bases from J, leaving 12 bases between.

In DNA form, the CDR3 reads TGTGCCAGCAGCCTGACTGGGACAGGGTCCTACAATGAGCAGTTCTTC. As protein: CASSLTGTGSYNEQFF. The rearrangement links TRBV5-6 to TRBJ2-1, with TRBD1 identical over 9 bases. Germline trimming cut 4 bases from V and 1 base from J; bases unmatched to any gene: 6. The CDR3 has 16 amino acids. The V gene's germline CDR1 is SGHDT and CDR2 YYEEEE.

The chain's CDR3 is CAISEGRAGEAQYF. The CDR3 DNA reads TGTGCCATCAGTGAGGGGAGGGCCGGGGAGGCCCAGTACTTC. The V gene is TRBV10-3, the J gene TRBJ2-5; TRBD2 agrees at 7 bases. CDR1 is ENHRY and CDR2 is SYGVKD in the germline V gene. This CDR3 has 14 amino acids. Unmatched junction bases numbered 9, after V lost 2 bases and J lost 9 bases.

The sample holds a few counts of this clone. V gene TRBV6-1 combines with J gene TRBJ1-1, with D tentatively TRBD1 (6 bases). V gave up 2 bases and J gave up 0 bases, with 10 bases separating them. CDR1 and CDR2 (germline): MNHNS, SASEGT. This CDR3 comprises 15 residues. The CDR3 region has the DNA TGTGCCAGCAGTGAACGGGGGGCTATGAACACTGAAGCTTTCTTT. It codes for CASSERGAMNTEAFF.

The chain carries TRBV6-1 and TRBJ2-3, with unresolved D. In germline, CDR1 is MNHNS, CDR2 SASEGT. Trimming took 2 bases from V and 3 from J, leaving 12 bases between them. The CDR3 length is 15 residues. The DNA for the CDR3 is TGTGCCAGCAGTGAACGCCAGTTGAGGACAGATACGCAGTATTTT. Its protein is CASSERQLRTDTQYF.